Listed here are 22 T cell receptor beta chains from one sample, sequenced in a study of T cell responses to AZD1222 COVID-19 vaccine. The method was immunoSEQ multiplex PCR; TCRdb's version includes in-frame clones alone and lacks a portion of them. Of over 200,000 clones in the sample, around 94% are singletons; the top ten hold 1.5% to 2%. The sample consisted of peripheral blood, taken 28 days after the second dose of the MenACWY control vaccine. These receptors came from an adult who received the MenACWY meningococcal vaccine as a control.

The CDR3, as DNA: TGTGCCAGCAGCCGCCCTCCCGGGGGGCGGACTGAAGCTTTCTTT. Translated, it gives CASSRPPGGRTEAFF. J is TRBJ1-1 and V is TRBV6-5; weak D call: TRBD1 (6 bases). CDR3 length equals 15 residues. Germline lookup yields CDR1 MNHEY and CDR2 SVGAGI. Trimming stripped 6 bases from V and 5 bases from J, with 19 bases between.

The J gene is TRBJ1-1, the V gene TRBV29-1, with TRBD1 as a possible D gene (6 bases). Between the trimmed V and J ends, which lost 4 bases and 3 bases, there was a span of 12 bases. Germline V lookup: CDR1 SQVTM, CDR2 ANQGSEA. CDR3 length: 13 residues. DNA for the CDR3: TGCAGCGTTGTTCGGGGGCGAGACACTGAAGCTTTCTTT. Protein sequence: CSVVRGRDTEAFF.

This chain links TRBV24-1 with TRBJ2-1; 10 nucleotides match TRBD2. This CDR3 comprises 16 residues. Trimming took 8 bases from V and 4 from J; bases not matched to a gene: 10. The V gene's germline CDR1 is KGHDR and CDR2 SFDVKD. CDR3 bases: TGTGCCACCATGGATTCGAGCGGGAGGGATTACAATGAGCAGTTCTTC. Translating it yields CATMDSSGRDYNEQFF.

This sequence joins TRBV10-3 and TRBJ2-2; the match to TRBD2 covers 10 bases. The CDR3 covers 16 residues. Unmatched junction bases numbered 7, after V lost 8 bases and J lost 1 base. CDR1 is ENHRY and CDR2 is SYGVKD in the germline V gene. The CDR3 loop is CAILPTSGLNTGELFF. For the CDR3, the DNA is TGTGCCATCTTACCGACTAGCGGGTTGAACACCGGGGAGCTGTTTTTT.

This chain links TRBV27 with TRBJ2-6, with D perhaps matching TRBD1 or TRBD2 (5 bases each). Germline assignment: CDR1 MNHEY and CDR2 SMNVEV (reference sequence). This CDR3 is 18 amino acids long. Trimming cost V 5 bases and J 4 bases, with 21 bases left between them. The CDR3 DNA is TGTGCCAGCAGTCCGTACCCCCCCGGGGCTTTGGGGGCCAACGTCCTGACTTTC. Translation gives CASSPYPPGALGANVLTF.

The rearrangement links TRBV25-1 to TRBJ2-3; D may match TRBD1 or TRBD2 (5 bases each). In germline, CDR1 is MGHDK, CDR2 SYGVNS. With 7 bases removed from V and 5 bases from J, the gap between germline ends came to 13 bases. This CDR3 contains 13 residues. The CDR3 region has the DNA TGTGCCAGCACTACTATTGGGGGAGATACGCAGTATTTT. Amino acid sequence: CASTTIGGDTQYF. Full variable domain (outside the CDR3, taken from reference TRBV25-1 and TRBJ2-3): EADIYQTPRYLVIGTGKKITLECSQTMGHDKMYWYQQDPGMELHLIHYSYGVNSTEKGDLSSESTVSRIRTEHFPLTLESARPSHTSQYLCASTTIGGDTQYFGPGTRLTVL.

V is TRBV15 and J is TRBJ2-1; 7 bases fit TRBD1. Trimming took 8 bases from V and 2 from J; bases not matched to a gene: 3. CDR1 LNHNV and CDR2 YYDKDF come from the germline V gene (reference sequence). This CDR3 is built from 13 residues. CDR3 residues: CATRDRPYNEQFF. CDR3 bases: TGTGCCACCCGGGACAGACCCTACAATGAGCAGTTCTTC.

The chain couples TRBV5-1 to TRBJ2-3, with D tentatively TRBD1 or TRBD2 (5 bases each). The V gene lost 4 bases and the J gene lost 5 bases, with 17 bases spanning the gap. Germline CDR1 reads SGHRS; CDR2 reads YFSETQ. The CDR3 loop spans 15 amino acids. As DNA, the CDR3 is TGCGCCAGCAGCCTACCGGGTCCTGGGGGAGATACGCAGTATTTT. This gives the protein CASSLPGPGGDTQYF.

The chain is built from TRBV4-3 and TRBJ1-2; D may be TRBD1 (6 bases). V shed 4 bases and J shed 2 bases, with 11 bases lying between them. This CDR3 is 14 amino acids long. The germline V gene encodes CDR1 LGHNA and CDR2 YSLEER. The CDR3: CASSPDTGNYGYTF. CDR3 nucleotide sequence: TGCGCCAGCAGCCCCGATACAGGGAACTATGGCTACACCTTC.

This chain uses TRBV9 with TRBJ1-2; D remains unclear. V was clipped by 0 bases and J by 6 bases, with 18 bases between them. The CDR3 runs to 16 residues. In germline, CDR1 is SGDLS, CDR2 YYNGEE. CDR3 in DNA: TGTGCCAGCAGCGTAGGGTCGATTAAATATGGAAATGGCTACACCTTC. Protein product: CASSVGSIKYGNGYTF.

This rearrangement joins TRBV6-6 to TRBJ1-4; TRBD1 matches 7 bases. This CDR3 has 16 amino acids. With 6 bases clipped from V and 7 bases from J, the junction kept 14 bases outside the gene matches. In germline, CDR1 is MNHNY, CDR2 SVGAGI (reference sequence). CDR3 bases: TGTGCCAGCAGACGGGACAGTGGGCTACGTAGTGAAAAACTGTTTTTT. This encodes CASRRDSGLRSEKLFF.

This clone was picked up one time. The V call is TRBV27, the J call TRBJ2-7; D unresolved. V lost 2 bases, J lost 6 bases, and 8 bases lay in between. CDR1 is MNHEY and CDR2 is SMNVEV in the germline V gene (reference sequence). The CDR3 loop spans 12 amino acids. This CDR3 is CASSLVGREQYF. In nucleotides, the CDR3 is TGTGCCAGCAGTTTAGTCGGGCGCGAGCAGTACTTC.

The chain is built from TRBV7-9 and TRBJ2-1; TRBD2 matches at 10 bases. The CDR3 spans 14 residues. The V gene's germline CDR1 is SEHNR and CDR2 FQNEAQ (reference sequence). With V trimmed by 2 bases and J by 6 bases, 1 base remained unmatched. The CDR3 loop is CASSLSGRANEQFF. The CDR3 DNA reads TGTGCCAGCAGCTTAAGCGGGAGGGCCAATGAGCAGTTCTTC.

This sequence joins TRBV19 and TRBJ1-5, with 7 positions matching TRBD1. V lost 4 bases, J lost 3 bases, and 3 bases stayed unmatched. This CDR3 comprises 14 residues. Germline CDR1 is LNHDA and CDR2 is SQIVND (reference sequence). The CDR3 spells CASSTGQSNQPQHF. The CDR3, as DNA: TGTGCCAGTAGTACGGGACAGTCCAATCAGCCCCAGCATTTT.

The CDR3 is CASSLTGEETQYF. CDR3 bases: TGTGCCAGCAGCTTGACAGGGGAAGAGACCCAGTACTTC. This chain links TRBV7-9 with TRBJ2-5; 8 bases are a match to TRBD1. Per germline, CDR1 SEHNR and CDR2 FQNEAQ (reference sequence). J lost 3 bases, V lost 3 bases, and 0 bases had no gene match. The CDR3 contains 13 residues.

This chain connects TRBV10-3 to TRBJ2-7; 10 nucleotides line up with TRBD2. The length of the CDR3 is 15 residues. CDR1 ENHRY and CDR2 SYGVKD come from the germline V gene. V was pared by 2 bases and J by 4 bases, with 5 bases of the junction left unmatched. In nucleotides, the CDR3 is TGTGCCATCAGTGAGCCCTTAGCGGGGGGTTACGAGCAGTACTTC. Translation gives CAISEPLAGGYEQYF.

The chain combines TRBV7-2 with TRBJ1-2; the D is unclear. Germline V gives CDR1 SGHTA, CDR2 FQGNSA. The CDR3 consists of 12 residues. Trimming left V 3 bases short and J 7 bases short, with 9 bases between. CDR3 in DNA: TGTGCCAGCAGCTTCTTCTCGAGTGGCTACACCTTC. The encoded protein is CASSFFSSGYTF.

The chain joins TRBV10-3 to TRBJ1-2; weak D call: TRBD1 (6 bases). The CDR3 runs to 13 residues. The germline V gene encodes CDR1 ENHRY and CDR2 SYGVKD. V lost 8 bases, J lost 4 bases, and 14 bases lay in between. Here the CDR3 DNA reads TGTGCCATCGGGGAACAGGACAGCTATGGCTACACCTTC. Residues: CAIGEQDSYGYTF.

The V call is TRBV19, the J call TRBJ1-1; maybe TRBD1 (6 bases). This CDR3 spans 14 amino acids. The germline CDR1 and CDR2 sequences are LNHDA and SQIVND (reference sequence). Trimming removed 4 bases at V and 1 base at J, with 10 bases between. Written as DNA, the CDR3 is TGTGCCAGTAGTAGGGGGGCCCCGAACACTGAAGCTTTCTTT. Translation gives CASSRGAPNTEAFF.

The genes are TRBV20-1 and TRBJ2-7; D is undetermined. Germline assignment: CDR1 DFQATT and CDR2 SNEGSKA (reference sequence). V shed 3 bases and J shed 7 bases, with 13 bases lying between them. CDR3 size: 12 residues. Here the CDR3 reads CSASLKGLEQYF. In DNA, the CDR3 is TGCAGTGCTAGTTTAAAAGGGTTAGAGCAGTACTTC.

A remark on this clone: The germline gene is not matched at one end of the junction; a read error may be the cause. This chain uses TRBV11-3 with TRBJ1-3; D uncertain. The CDR3 length is 13 residues. Germline assignment: CDR1 SGHNT and CDR2 YENEEA. This chain's CDR3 is CASSLEDGNTIYF. CDR3 in DNA: TGTGCCAGCAGCCTAGAGGATGGAAACACCATATATTTT. Combining the CDR3 with reference TRBV11-3 and TRBJ1-3 gives the whole variable domain EAGVVQSPRYKIIEKKQPVAFWCNPISGHNTLYWYLQNLGQGPELLIRYENEEAVDDSQLPKDRFSAERLKGVDSTLKIQPAELGDSAVYLCASSLEDGNTIYFGEGSWLTVV.

The J gene is TRBJ2-7, the V gene TRBV2, with a weak D call TRBD1 (5 bases). CDR1 is SNHLY, CDR2 FYNNEI, per germline. V was trimmed by 6 bases and J by 0 bases, leaving 15 bases between them. The CDR3 contains 15 residues. DNA for the CDR3: TGTGCCAGCAGCCCTGGGGCCCCGAGCTCCTACGAGCAGTACTTC. Protein sequence: CASSPGAPSSYEQYF.